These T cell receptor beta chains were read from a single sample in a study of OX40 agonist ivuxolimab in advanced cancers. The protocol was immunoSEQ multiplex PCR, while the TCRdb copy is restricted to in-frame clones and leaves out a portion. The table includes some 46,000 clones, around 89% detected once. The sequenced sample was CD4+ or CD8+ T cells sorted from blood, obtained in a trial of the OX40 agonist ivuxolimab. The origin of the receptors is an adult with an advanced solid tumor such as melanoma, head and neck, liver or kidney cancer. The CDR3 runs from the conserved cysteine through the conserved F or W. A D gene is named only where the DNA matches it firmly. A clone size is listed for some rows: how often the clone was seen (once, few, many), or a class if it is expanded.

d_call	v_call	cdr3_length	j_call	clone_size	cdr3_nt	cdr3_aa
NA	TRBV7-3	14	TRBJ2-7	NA	TGTGCCAGCAGCTTATGGGGGCTTCACAACGAGCAGTACTTC	CASSLWGLHNEQYF
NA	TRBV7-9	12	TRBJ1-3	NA	TGTGCCAGCAGCTTAGATGGTTACACCATATATTTT	CASSLDGYTIYF
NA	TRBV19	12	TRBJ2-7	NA	TGTGCCAGTAGTATAGGCCCCCGGGAGTGGTACTTC	CASSIGPREWYF
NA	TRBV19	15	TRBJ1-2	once	TGTGCCAGTAGTACGCCCCCAGTTCCCTTCTATGGCTACACCTTC	CASSTPPVPFYGYTF
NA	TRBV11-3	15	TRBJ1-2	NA	TGTGCCAGCAGCCGAGGGTTATCGGGTCCTTATGGCTACACCTTC	CASSRGLSGPYGYTF
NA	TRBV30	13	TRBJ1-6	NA	TGTGCCTGGAAAGACACATCAAATTCACCCCTCCACTTT	CAWKDTSNSPLHF
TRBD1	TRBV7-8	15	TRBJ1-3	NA	TGTGCCAGCAGCCCAGGACAGGGGGCTGGAAACACCATATATTTT	CASSPGQGAGNTIYF
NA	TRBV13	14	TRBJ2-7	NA	TGTGCCAGCAGCCCCGAGGGGGTAGCAGGCGAGCAGTACTTC	CASSPEGVAGEQYF
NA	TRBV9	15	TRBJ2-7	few	TGTGCCAGCAGCGTAACGGCCGTTAGCTCCTACGAGCAGTACTTC	CASSVTAVSSYEQYF
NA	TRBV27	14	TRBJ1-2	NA	TGTGCCAGCAGTTTAGGAGGGGCCGAATATGGCTACACCTTC	CASSLGGAEYGYTF
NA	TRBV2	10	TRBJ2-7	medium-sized	TGTGCCAGCTGGGGATACGAGCAGTACTTC	CASWGYEQYF
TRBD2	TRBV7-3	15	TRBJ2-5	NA	TGTGCCAGCAGCCCCTCGGGGGGTAGGTTGGAGACCCAGTACTTC	CASSPSGGRLETQYF
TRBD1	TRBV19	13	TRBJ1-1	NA	TGTGCCAGTACGGGGACAGGGCGTACTGAAGCTTTCTTT	CASTGTGRTEAFF
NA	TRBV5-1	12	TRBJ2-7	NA	TGCGCCAGCAGCTTTAAGGGTTACGAGCAGTACTTC	CASSFKGYEQYF
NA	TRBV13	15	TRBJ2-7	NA	TGTGCCAGCAGCCCTGAGGACTTAGGGATCGGCGAGCAGTACTTC	CASSPEDLGIGEQYF
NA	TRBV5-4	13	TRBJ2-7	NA	TGTGCCAGCAGCTTCCGGGGTCTGGGAGAGCAGTACTTC	CASSFRGLGEQYF
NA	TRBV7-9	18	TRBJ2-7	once	TGTGCCAGCAGCTTAATGTACTCCCAGCAGGGCCGACCCTACGAGCAGTACTTC	CASSLMYSQQGRPYEQYF
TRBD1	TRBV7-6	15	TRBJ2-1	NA	TGTGCCAGCAGCCATGGACAGGGTACCTACAATGAGCAGTTCTTC	CASSHGQGTYNEQFF
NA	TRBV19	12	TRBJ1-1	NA	TGTGCCAGTAGGGGGGGGAACACTGAAGCTTTCTTT	CASRGGNTEAFF
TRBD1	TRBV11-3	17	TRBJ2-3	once	TGTGCCAGCAGCTCGCTAGCAACAGGGGTTGGCACAGATACGCAGTATTTT	CASSSLATGVGTDTQYF
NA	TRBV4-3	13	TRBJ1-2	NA	TGCGCCAGCAGCCAAGGGAACTTCTATGGCTACACCTTC	CASSQGNFYGYTF
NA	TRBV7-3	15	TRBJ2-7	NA	TGTGCCAGCAGCTTATCGGCCTCGGGGGCCTACGAGCAGTACTTC	CASSLSASGAYEQYF
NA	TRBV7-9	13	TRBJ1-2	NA	TGTGCCAGCAGCTTACCCCCTATCGAGGGCTACACCTTC	CASSLPPIEGYTF
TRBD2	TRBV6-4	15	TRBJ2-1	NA	TGTGCCAGCAGTGACACTAGCGGGGGGGCCAATGAGCAGTTCTTC	CASSDTSGGANEQFF
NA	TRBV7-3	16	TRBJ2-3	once	TGTGCCAGCAGCTTAAATGGCAGGGGGGCCAAGGATACGCAGTATTTT	CASSLNGRGAKDTQYF
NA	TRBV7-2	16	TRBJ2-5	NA	TGTGCCAGCAGCTTAGTACAGGCCCGCCCTGAAGAGACCCAGTACTTC	CASSLVQARPEETQYF
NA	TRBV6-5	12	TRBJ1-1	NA	TGTGCCAGCAGTTACTCGAACACTGAAGCTTTCTTT	CASSYSNTEAFF
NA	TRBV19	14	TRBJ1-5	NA	TGTGCCAGTAGTGTGGACAGCTACAATCAGCCCCAGCATTTT	CASSVDSYNQPQHF
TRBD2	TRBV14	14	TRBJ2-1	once	TGTGCCAGCAGCCCGACTAGCGCGAACAATGAGCAGTTCTTC	CASSPTSANNEQFF
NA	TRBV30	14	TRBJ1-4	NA	TGTGCCTGGGAGTTGGGGGCGTTTGGTGAAAAACTGTTTTTT	CAWELGAFGEKLFF
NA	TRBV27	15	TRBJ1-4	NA	TGTGCCAGCAGTTTTGGGGCTCGCGTGTCTGAAAAACTGTTTTTT	CASSFGARVSEKLFF
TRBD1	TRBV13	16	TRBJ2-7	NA	TGTGCCAGCAGTTTTACGGACAGGACAGCCTCCTACGAGCAGTACTTC	CASSFTDRTASYEQYF
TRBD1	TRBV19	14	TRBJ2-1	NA	TGTGCCAGTAGTTCCCGGACAGGGAGCAATGAGCAGTTCTTC	CASSSRTGSNEQFF
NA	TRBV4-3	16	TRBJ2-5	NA	TGCGCCAGCAGCCAAGAAGGACTCACGGGTGGAGAGACCCAGTACTTC	CASSQEGLTGGETQYF
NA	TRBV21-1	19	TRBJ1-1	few	TGTGCCAGCAGCCCTCGAAGGACCCGCAATCCCATGATGAACACTGAAGCTTTCTTT	CASSPRRTRNPMMNTEAFF
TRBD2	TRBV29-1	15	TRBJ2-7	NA	TGCAGCGTTGAAGAGCCCAGCGGGAGGGCTTACGAGCAGTACTTC	CSVEEPSGRAYEQYF
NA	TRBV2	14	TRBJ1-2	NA	TGTGCCAGCAGTGAAGACAGGGTTGTCTATGGCTACACCTTC	CASSEDRVVYGYTF
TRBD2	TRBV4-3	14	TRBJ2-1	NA	TGCGCCAGCAGCTCCCGCGGGGGTTACAATGAGCAGTTCTTC	CASSSRGGYNEQFF
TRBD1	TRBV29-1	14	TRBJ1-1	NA	TGCAGCGTTGACGGCAGGGGGCTCGGGACTGAAGCTTTCTTT	CSVDGRGLGTEAFF
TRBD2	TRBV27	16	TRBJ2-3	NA	TGTGCCAGCAGCCTCTCCCGGGACTATAGCACAGATACGCAGTATTTT	CASSLSRDYSTDTQYF
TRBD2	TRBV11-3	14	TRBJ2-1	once	TGTGCCAGCAGACAGGCCGGGACTAGCAATGAGCAGTTCTTC	CASRQAGTSNEQFF